Many counts were recorded for the clone carrying this T cell receptor (beta chain). Its antigen is unidentified. These data come from a study of identical twins. Germline V gives CDR1 MNHNS, CDR2 SASEGT. V lost 1 base, J lost 2 bases, and 14 bases lay in between. The CDR3 length is 16 residues. Findings of the study overall: For out-of-frame alpha sequences shared by twins, low generation probability was in excess. Beta out-of-frame sequences showed weaker excess sharing between twins. Insertions were fewer in abundant cord blood beta clonotypes, whereas memory repertoires showed none of this pattern.

TCRdb re-called the 5' RACE reads through MiXCR, storing one row per CDR3 protein. The table has a few hundred thousand distinct CDR3 sequences, about 12% seen once; the top ten hold 3.5% to 4.5%. In addition, the sample was reused for a study of yellow fever vaccine responses in identical twins.

The rearrangement links TRBV6-1 to TRBJ2-5; D unclear. The clonotype was recovered from a woman between 18 and 29 years old in good health. The source material was memory (CD45RO+) T cells sorted from blood. CDR3 nucleotides: TGTGCCAGCAGTGAAGGGGTCGGTAACAGACAAGAGACCCAGTACTTC. This translates into CASSEGVGNRQETQYF.